Listed below are T cell receptor beta chains from one sample, sequenced in a study of cytomegalovirus exposure and HLA in healthy donors. Clones were read by immunoSEQ multiplex PCR, and TCRdb kept only the in-frame ones, dropping some. Here the sample table reports some 71,000 clones. Sequenced material: PBMCs. The receptors originated from a woman aged 25 to 39 in good health and CMV-seronegative. CDR3s include the opening cysteine and the closing phenylalanine or tryptophan. D genes are given only for firm matches.

-	TRBV9	TRBJ2-7	TGTGCCAGCGGGGGCGCGGGCGAGCAGTACTTC	CASGGAGEQYF
-	TRBV21-1	TRBJ1-5	TGTGCCAGCACCCCTAGGGGACAGGCCATTAATCAGCCCCAGCATTTT	CASTPRGQAINQPQHF
TRBD2	TRBV29-1	TRBJ2-5	TGCAGCGCCACCCCGGGACTAGCGGGAGGGGAGACCCAGTACTTC	CSATPGLAGGETQYF
TRBD2	TRBV29-1	TRBJ2-1	TGCAGCGTTGTGGGGACTAACAATGAGCAGTTCTTC	CSVVGTNNEQFF
-	TRBV18	TRBJ1-2	TGTGCCAGCTCGCCTTCCGCCGAGGTCTATGGCTACACCTTC	CASSPSAEVYGYTF
-	TRBV18	TRBJ2-7	TGTGCCAGCTCACCACAGCGCACCTACGAGCAGTACTTC	CASSPQRTYEQYF
TRBD2	TRBV4-1	TRBJ2-1	TGCGCCAGCAGCCAGGCCGGTCTAGCGGGGGTTTTCAATGAGCAGTTCTTC	CASSQAGLAGVFNEQFF
TRBD1	TRBV6-6	TRBJ1-5	TGTGCCAGCAGCCCCCAGGGGGCTGGGAATCAGCCCCAGCATTTT	CASSPQGAGNQPQHF
-	TRBV5-1	TRBJ1-4	TGCGCCAGCAGCCTCCGACAGCTTCCTAATGAAAAACTGTTTTTT	CASSLRQLPNEKLFF
-	TRBV6-5	TRBJ1-5	TGTGCCAGCAGAAACCTCAGGGGTCAGCCCCAGCATTTT	CASRNLRGQPQHF
TRBD1	TRBV4-2	TRBJ2-7	TGTGCCAGCAGCCTCGGACAGGGTCGAAGGGAGCAGTACTTC	CASSLGQGRREQYF
-	TRBV6-5	TRBJ2-1	TGTGCCAGCAGTACCGGGACAAGCTCCTACAATGAGCAGTTCTTC	CASSTGTSSYNEQFF
-	TRBV29-1	TRBJ2-3	TGCAGCGTTGAAGTGGGGGGTAGCACAGATACGCAGTATTTT	CSVEVGGSTDTQYF
-	TRBV6-6	TRBJ1-5	TGTGCCAGCAGGGAGGGTGGGCGTCCTCAGCCCCAGCATTTT	CASREGGRPQPQHF
-	TRBV7-9	TRBJ1-4	TGTGCCAGCAGCCCACCCAGGGGAGAGGTTGAAAAACTGTTTTTT	CASSPPRGEVEKLFF
TRBD1	TRBV5-8	TRBJ2-3	TGTGCCAGCAGCTTGAACAGGGGGCTCGCAGATACGCAGTATTTT	CASSLNRGLADTQYF
TRBD2	TRBV7-9	TRBJ2-3	TGTGCCAGCAGCTTAGGACTAGCGGGGCGCACAGATACGCAGTATTTT	CASSLGLAGRTDTQYF
TRBD1	TRBV6-5	TRBJ2-3	TGTGCCAGCAGTTACGAGGACAGGGGGGGCACGCAGTATTTT	CASSYEDRGGTQYF
TRBD1	TRBV7-3	TRBJ2-5	TGTGCCAGCAGCCCCCGACAGGGAGAGACCCAGTACTTC	CASSPRQGETQYF
-	TRBV18	TRBJ2-7	TGTGCCAGCTCAGCCGGGACAATCTCCTACGAGCAGTACTTC	CASSAGTISYEQYF
-	TRBV4-2	TRBJ1-4	TGTGCCAGCAGCCATCCGGCCTTGTGGGGGCGGGAAAAACTGTTTTTT	CASSHPALWGREKLFF
TRBD1	TRBV9	TRBJ1-1	TGTGCCAGCAGCGTAGGGACAGGGGGAACTGAAGCTTTCTTT	CASSVGTGGTEAFF
TRBD1	TRBV9	TRBJ1-2	TGTGCCAGCAGCCCTGTGGAGGGACAGGGGGAGGATGGCTACACCTTC	CASSPVEGQGEDGYTF
TRBD1	TRBV4-2	TRBJ2-5	TGTGCCAGCAGCCCCCGGGACAGTGAGGAGACCCAGTACTTC	CASSPRDSEETQYF
-	TRBV9	TRBJ1-2	TGTGCCAGCAGCGTCTCCGGTGTGGGCCCCTATGGCTACACCTTC	CASSVSGVGPYGYTF
TRBD1	TRBV7-9	TRBJ1-5	TGTGCCAGCAGCCTAGGGGGCCCCAATCAGCCCCAGCATTTT	CASSLGGPNQPQHF
-	TRBV25-1	TRBJ2-1	TGTGCCAGCAGTGATCACAGGGTGGGGGACAATGAGCAGTTCTTC	CASSDHRVGDNEQFF
-	TRBV4-2	TRBJ2-7	TGTGCCAGCAGCCAAGAGTTAGCGGAAGTCTACGAGCAGTACTTC	CASSQELAEVYEQYF
TRBD1	TRBV7-3	TRBJ1-1	TGTGCCAGCAGCTTAGGACAGGGTCGTACTGAAGCTTTCTTT	CASSLGQGRTEAFF
-	TRBV25-1	TRBJ2-7	TGTGCCAGCAGAGGAGGGCCCTACGAGCAGTACTTC	CASRGGPYEQYF
-	TRBV4-3	TRBJ1-6	TGCGCCAGCAGCCAAGAGATGCCGACAGTCCCGAGCTCCTATAATTCACCCCTCCACTTT	CASSQEMPTVPSSYNSPLHF
TRBD1	TRBV28	TRBJ2-7	TGTGCCAGCAGTTCCGCCGACAGGGGGACTTACAAGGAGTACTTC	CASSSADRGTYKEYF
TRBD1	TRBV6-5	TRBJ2-1	TGTGCCAGCAGAGGGACAGAGGTATATGAGCAGTTCTTC	CASRGTEVYEQFF
TRBD2	TRBV27	TRBJ2-7	TGTGCCAGCAGTTTATTTGCGGGAGTAAACGAGCAGTACTTC	CASSLFAGVNEQYF
-	TRBV28	TRBJ1-1	TGTGCCAGCAGTTTACGGGGGACGGGAGCAATCTTT	CASSLRGTGAIF
-	TRBV5-6	TRBJ1-2	TGTGCCAGCAGCCAACGACATCGACAGAACTATGGCTACACCTTC	CASSQRHRQNYGYTF
-	TRBV28	TRBJ2-3	TGTGCCAGCAGTTTTGAATCTACAGTTAGCGCGCAGTATTTT	CASSFESTVSAQYF
TRBD1	TRBV5-6	TRBJ2-7	TGTGCCAGCAGCTTTGGGACAGTAAGTTCCTACGAGCAGTACTTC	CASSFGTVSSYEQYF
-	TRBV19	TRBJ1-2	TGTGCCAGTAGTACAGGGGTAGGTAACTATGGCTACACCTTC	CASSTGVGNYGYTF
TRBD1	TRBV7-6	TRBJ2-7	TGTGCCAGCAGCCGTGACAGGGACTACGAGCAGTACTTC	CASSRDRDYEQYF
-	TRBV6-1	TRBJ2-7	TGTGCCAGCAGTGAGGCACACAGGTCCCACGAGCAGTACTTC	CASSEAHRSHEQYF
TRBD1	TRBV30	TRBJ1-5	TGTGCCTGGAGTCTTGGGACAGGGGGCTCTCAGCCCCAGCATTTT	CAWSLGTGGSQPQHF
-	TRBV27	TRBJ2-1	TGTGCCAGCAGTTTATCACTTAGCTCCTACAATGAGCAGTTCTTC	CASSLSLSSYNEQFF
-	TRBV6-5	TRBJ2-5	TGTGCCTCCAAAAGGGACTCCCAAGAGACCCAGTACTTC	CASKRDSQETQYF